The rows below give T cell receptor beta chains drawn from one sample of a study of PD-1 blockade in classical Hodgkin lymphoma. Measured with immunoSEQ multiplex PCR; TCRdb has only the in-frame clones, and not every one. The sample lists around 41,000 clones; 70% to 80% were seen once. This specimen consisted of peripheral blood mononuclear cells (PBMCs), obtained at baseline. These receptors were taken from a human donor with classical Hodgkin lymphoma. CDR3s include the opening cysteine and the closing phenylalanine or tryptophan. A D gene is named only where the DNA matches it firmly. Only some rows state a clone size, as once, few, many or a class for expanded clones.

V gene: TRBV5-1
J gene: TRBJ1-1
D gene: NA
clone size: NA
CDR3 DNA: TGCGCCAGCAGCTTGGGAAGGGTCAACACTGAAGCTTTCTTT
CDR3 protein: CASSLGRVNTEAFF

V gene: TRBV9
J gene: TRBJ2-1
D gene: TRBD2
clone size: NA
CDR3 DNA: TGTGCCAGCAGCGTGCTAGCGGGAGTCAATGAGCAGTTCTTC
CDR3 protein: CASSVLAGVNEQFF

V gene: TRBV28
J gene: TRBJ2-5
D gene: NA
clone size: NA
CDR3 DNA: TGTGCCAGCAGCCCAGGACTGCGGGGAACCCAGTACTTC
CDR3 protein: CASSPGLRGTQYF

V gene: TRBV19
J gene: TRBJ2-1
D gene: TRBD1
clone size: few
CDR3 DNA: TGTGCCAGTAGTATCGGACAGGGGTACGTCAATGAGCAGTTCTTC
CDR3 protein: CASSIGQGYVNEQFF

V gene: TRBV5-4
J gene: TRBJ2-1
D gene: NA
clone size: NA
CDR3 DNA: TGTGCCAGCAGCTTGTGGAATAGCGTCGATGAGCAGTTCTTC
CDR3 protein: CASSLWNSVDEQFF

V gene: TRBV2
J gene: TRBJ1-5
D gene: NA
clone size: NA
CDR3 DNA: TGTGCCAGCGCTGGGAGGGTTGCTCAGCCCCAGCATTTT
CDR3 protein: CASAGRVAQPQHF

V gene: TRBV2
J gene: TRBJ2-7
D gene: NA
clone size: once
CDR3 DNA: TGTGCCAGCAGTGGGCAGACCGCCTCCTACGAGCAGTACTTC
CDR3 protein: CASSGQTASYEQYF

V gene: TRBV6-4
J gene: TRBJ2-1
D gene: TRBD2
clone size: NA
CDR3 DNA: TGTGCCAGCCCTGTTCAGACGGCGGGAGGGCCGCTATACAATGAGCAGTTCTTC
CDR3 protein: CASPVQTAGGPLYNEQFF

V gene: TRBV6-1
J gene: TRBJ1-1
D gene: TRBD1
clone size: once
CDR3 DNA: TGTGCCAGCAGTTCTCAGGGGGCGCATTACACTGAAGCTTTCTTT
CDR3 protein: CASSSQGAHYTEAFF

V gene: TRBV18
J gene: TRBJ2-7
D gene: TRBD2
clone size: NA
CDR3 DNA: TGTGCCAGCTCATCAGGGACTAGCGGGGCGCACTCCTACGAGCAGTACTTC
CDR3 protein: CASSSGTSGAHSYEQYF

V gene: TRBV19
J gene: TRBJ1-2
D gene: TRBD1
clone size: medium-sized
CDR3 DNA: TGTGCCAGTATTAGGACAGGGGCAAGTTATGGCTACACCTTC
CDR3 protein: CASIRTGASYGYTF

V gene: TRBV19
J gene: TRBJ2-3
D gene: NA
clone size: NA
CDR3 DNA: TGTGCCAGTAGTCCCTTTGGGGGACACACAGATACGCAGTATTTT
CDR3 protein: CASSPFGGHTDTQYF

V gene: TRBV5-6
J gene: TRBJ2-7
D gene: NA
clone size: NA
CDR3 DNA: TGTGCCAGCAAAGGGGAGAGCAGGGGCCACGAGCAGTACTTC
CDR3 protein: CASKGESRGHEQYF

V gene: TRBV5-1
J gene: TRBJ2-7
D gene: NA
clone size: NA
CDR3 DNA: TGCGCCAGCAGCTGGCAGGAATCCCAGGGGGGTAGTCTCTACGAGCAGTACTTC
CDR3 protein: CASSWQESQGGSLYEQYF

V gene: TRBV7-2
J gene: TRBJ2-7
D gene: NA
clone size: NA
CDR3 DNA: TGTGCCAGCAGCTCCCAGGGGGGGGTGTACGAGCAGTACTTC
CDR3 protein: CASSSQGGVYEQYF

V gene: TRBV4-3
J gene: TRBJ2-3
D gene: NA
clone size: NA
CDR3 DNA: TGCGCCAGCAGCCAAGATCTCGGCGGGAGCACAGATACGCAGTATTTT
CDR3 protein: CASSQDLGGSTDTQYF

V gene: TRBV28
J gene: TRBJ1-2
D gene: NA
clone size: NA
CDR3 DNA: TGTGCCAGCAGCCCGACAGCTAACTATGGCTACACCTTC
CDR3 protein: CASSPTANYGYTF

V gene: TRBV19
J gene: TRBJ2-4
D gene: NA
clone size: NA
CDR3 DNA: TGTGCCAGTAGTACCCTCGACGGCCTGAGGTACATTCAGTACTTC
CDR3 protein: CASSTLDGLRYIQYF

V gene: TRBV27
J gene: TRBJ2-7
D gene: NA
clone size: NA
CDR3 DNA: TGTGCCAGCAGTTTATCGCTGGTGGCCGAGCAGTACTTC
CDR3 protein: CASSLSLVAEQYF

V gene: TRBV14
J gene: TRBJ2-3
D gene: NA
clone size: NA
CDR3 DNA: TGTGCCAGCAGCCAAGCCGGGACTGCGAATACGCAGTATTTT
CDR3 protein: CASSQAGTANTQYF

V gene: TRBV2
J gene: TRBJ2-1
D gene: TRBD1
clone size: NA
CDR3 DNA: TGTGCCAGCAACAGGGGCTACAATGAGCAGTTCTTC
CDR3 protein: CASNRGYNEQFF

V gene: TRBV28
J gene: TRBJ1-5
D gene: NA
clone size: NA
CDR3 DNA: TGTGCCAGCAGTTTGGGGACATTGGCCATTCAGCCCCAGCATTTT
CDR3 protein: CASSLGTLAIQPQHF

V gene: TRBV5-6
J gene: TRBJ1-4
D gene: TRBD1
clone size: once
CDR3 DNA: TGTGCCAGCAGCACAGGGGCTTTCAATGAAAAACTGTTTTTT
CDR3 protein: CASSTGAFNEKLFF

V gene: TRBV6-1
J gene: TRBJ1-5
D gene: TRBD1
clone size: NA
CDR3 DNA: TGTGCCAGCAGTGATGGACAGGGGCCGTTTTATAGCAATCAGCCCCAGCATTTT
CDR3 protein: CASSDGQGPFYSNQPQHF

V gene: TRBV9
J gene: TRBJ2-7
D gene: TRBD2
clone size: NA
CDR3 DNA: TGTGCCAGCAGCGTAGGGCTAGCGGGGAACGAGCAGTACTTC
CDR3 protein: CASSVGLAGNEQYF

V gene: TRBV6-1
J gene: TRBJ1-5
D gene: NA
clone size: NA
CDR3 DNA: TGTGCCAGCAGTACGGACGGTAATCAGCCCCAGCATTTT
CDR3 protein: CASSTDGNQPQHF

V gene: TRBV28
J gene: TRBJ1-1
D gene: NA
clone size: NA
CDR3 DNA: TGTGCCAGCACCCTTAACACTGAAGCTTTCTTT
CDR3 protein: CASTLNTEAFF

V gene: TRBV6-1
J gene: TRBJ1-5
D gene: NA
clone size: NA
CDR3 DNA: TGTGCCAGCTCCGTCGGGGGCAGCAATCAGCCCCAGCATTTT
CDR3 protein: CASSVGGSNQPQHF

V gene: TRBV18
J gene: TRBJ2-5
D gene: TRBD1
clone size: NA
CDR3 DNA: TGTGCCAGCTCTACCCTCCGCGGCGCATCAGGGGGCCGGGAGACCCAGTACTTC
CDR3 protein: CASSTLRGASGGRETQYF

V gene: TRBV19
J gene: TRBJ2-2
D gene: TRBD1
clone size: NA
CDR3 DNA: TGTGCCAGTAGTATCCGGACAGGGACCCCGAACACCGGGGAGCTGTTTTTT
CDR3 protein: CASSIRTGTPNTGELFF

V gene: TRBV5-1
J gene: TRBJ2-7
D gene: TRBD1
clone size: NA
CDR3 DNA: TGCGCCAGCAATCGGCAGGGGGACTACGAGCAGTACTTC
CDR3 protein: CASNRQGDYEQYF

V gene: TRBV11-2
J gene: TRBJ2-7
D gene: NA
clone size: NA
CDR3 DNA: TGTGCCAGCAGCTTAAGATGGGGCCATTCCTACGAGCAGTACTTC
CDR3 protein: CASSLRWGHSYEQYF